The 18 T cell receptor beta chains in this list originate from one sample, sequenced in a study of PD-1 blockade in classical Hodgkin lymphoma. This sample's time point: cycle 4 day 1 (C4D1), after six to seven weeks of nivolumab. Every patient experienced relapse after autologous stem cell transplantation, and brentuximab vedotin exposure varied. Thawed PBMCs yielded CD4+ T cells through magnetic negative selection. Here immunoSEQ multiplex PCR was the method, and the copy in TCRdb shows in-frame clones only, minus some. The sample yields fewer than 30,000 clones, approximately 80% seen once. The specimen comprised CD4+ T cells from blood, sampled before the fourth cycle of nivolumab. Source of these receptors: a human donor with classical Hodgkin lymphoma.

This rearrangement joins TRBV6-6 to TRBJ2-3; tentatively, D is TRBD2 (5 bases). Per the germline V gene, CDR1 is MNHNY and CDR2 is SVGAGI (reference sequence). V was clipped by 6 bases and J by 5 bases, with 9 bases between them. There are 12 residues in the CDR3. CDR3 amino acids: CASSLGEDTQYF. The CDR3 nucleotides read TGTGCCAGCAGCCTCGGGGAAGATACGCAGTATTTT.

This rearrangement joins TRBV11-2 to TRBJ1-3; D ambiguous. Trimming left V 5 bases short and J 2 bases short, with 7 bases between. This CDR3 has 13 residues. The germline CDR1 and CDR2 sequences are SGHAT and FQNNGV. CDR3 region: CASSPSPGNTIYF. The DNA for the CDR3 is TGTGCCAGCAGCCCATCGCCTGGAAACACCATATATTTT.

V gene TRBV29-1 combines with J gene TRBJ2-1, with 12 bases identical to TRBD1. Germline V lookup: CDR1 SQVTM, CDR2 ANQGSEA. With V trimmed by 6 bases and J by 6 bases, 6 bases remained unmatched. The CDR3 is 14 amino acids. CDR3 bases: TGCAGCGTCCTGGGACAGGGGGCTTTCAATGAGCAGTTCTTC. It is translated as CSVLGQGAFNEQFF.

The table lists this clone with a few counts. The chain is built from TRBV5-1 and TRBJ1-1; possible D gene TRBD1, 5 bases. Per the germline V gene, CDR1 is SGHRS and CDR2 is YFSETQ. The V end was cut by 1 base, the J end by 0 bases, with 10 bases between. The CDR3 has 15 amino acids. The CDR3 DNA reads as TGCGCCAGCAGCTTGTCGGCAGGGCTGAACACTGAAGCTTTCTTT. Translating it yields CASSLSAGLNTEAFF. The full variable domain, completed using reference TRBV5-1 and TRBJ1-1, is KAGVTQTPRYLIKTRGQQVTLSCSPISGHRSVSWYQQTPGQGLQFLFEYFSETQRNKGNFPGRFSGRQFSNSRSEMNVSTLELGDSALYLCASSLSAGLNTEAFFGQGTRLTVV.

The chain is built from TRBV27 and TRBJ2-1; maybe TRBD1 (5 bases). Germline CDR1 reads MNHEY; CDR2 reads SMNVEV (reference sequence). V was shortened by 2 bases and J by 9 bases, with 14 bases between the two germline ends. CDR3 length: 14 residues. The CDR3 region has the DNA TGTGCCAGCAGTTTAAGTCCAGGGTACGGTGAGCAGTTCTTC. It translates to CASSLSPGYGEQFF.

V and J are TRBV28 and TRBJ1-2; D may be TRBD1 (5 bases). Trimming took 5 bases from V and 3 from J, leaving 16 bases between them. Germline CDR1 MDHEN, CDR2 SYDVKM. This CDR3 is 15 amino acids long. The CDR3, as DNA: TGTGCCAGCAGTAGTCAGGGAGGGCGTTACTATGGCTACACCTTC. Protein product: CASSSQGGRYYGYTF.

The CDR3 is CAISEHRVPYNEQFF. In nucleotides, the CDR3 is TGTGCCATCAGTGAGCACAGAGTCCCCTACAATGAGCAGTTCTTC. The chain employs TRBV10-3 and TRBJ2-1; no clear D gene. Trimming took off 2 bases at V and 2 bases at J, with 10 bases between the two ends. This CDR3 spans 15 amino acids. The germline gives CDR1 ENHRY, CDR2 SYGVKD.

The V and J genes are TRBV6-6 and TRBJ1-2; D might be TRBD1 (6 bases). Trimming removed 0 bases at V and 0 bases at J, with 11 bases between. The CDR3 sequence is 16 residues long. CDR1 is MNHNY and CDR2 is SVGAGI in the germline V gene (reference sequence). CDR3: CASSYSRDIANYGYTF. Here the CDR3 DNA reads TGTGCCAGCAGTTACTCGAGGGACATCGCTAACTATGGCTACACCTTC.

Here the CDR3 reads CASSLVIPGPGAGELFF. The CDR3 DNA reads TGCGCCAGCAGCCTGGTAATTCCGGGCCCGGGAGCCGGGGAGCTGTTTTTT. This chain uses TRBV5-1 with TRBJ2-2; D may be TRBD2 (6 bases). The germline gives CDR1 SGHRS, CDR2 YFSETQ. This CDR3 contains 17 residues. The V and J ends lost 4 bases and 6 bases respectively, with 22 bases between them.

This rearrangement joins TRBV5-1 to TRBJ2-7, with D perhaps assigned TRBD1 or TRBD2 (5 bases each). CDR1 is SGHRS, CDR2 YFSETQ, per germline. V lost 0 bases, J lost 0 bases, and 10 bases lay in between. The CDR3 is 15 amino acids. CDR3 nucleotides: TGCGCCAGCAGCTTGGTCCCAGGGAGCTCCTACGAGCAGTACTTC. Its protein product is CASSLVPGSSYEQYF.

The V and J genes are TRBV5-8 and TRBJ2-1; 13 positions agree with TRBD2. V was pared by 4 bases and J by 8 bases, with 6 bases of the junction left unmatched. The germline V gene has CDR1 SGHTS and CDR2 YDEGEE. The length of the CDR3 is 15 residues. Here the CDR3 DNA reads TGTGCCAGCAGCCTTTGGACTAGCGGGAGTGATGAGCAGTTCTTC. Its translation: CASSLWTSGSDEQFF.

This chain links TRBV19 with TRBJ1-5; the match to TRBD1 covers 9 bases. Trimming removed 9 bases from V and 2 bases from J; junction bases left unmatched: 8. From germline, CDR1 is LNHDA and CDR2 SQIVND (reference sequence). This CDR3 is built from 15 residues. CDR3 region: CASTRTGVRNQPQHF. In DNA, the CDR3 is TGTGCCAGCACCCGGACAGGGGTGCGCAATCAGCCCCAGCATTTT.

The chain links TRBV9 to TRBJ1-4; D perhaps matches TRBD1 (5 bases). The germline gives CDR1 SGDLS, CDR2 YYNGEE. The CDR3 loop spans 15 amino acids. The germline V and J ends were trimmed by 1 base and 6 bases, with 13 bases remaining between them. CDR3 sequence reads: CASSVSWGYDEKLFF. DNA for the CDR3: TGTGCCAGCAGCGTAAGTTGGGGGTATGATGAAAAACTGTTTTTT.

Sample share makes this clone medium-sized (0.01 to 0.1%). The chain carries TRBV7-9 and TRBJ1-5; unclear D gene. Trimming shortened V by 3 bases and J by 0 bases, and 3 bases separated the two germline ends. CDR1 is SEHNR and CDR2 is FQNEAQ in the germline V gene (reference sequence). This CDR3 is 13 amino acids long. The CDR3 loop is CASSLFSNQPQHF. CDR3 nucleotide sequence: TGTGCCAGCAGCTTGTTTAGCAATCAGCCCCAGCATTTT.

The chain joins TRBV6-1 to TRBJ1-2; no clear D. Trimming took 5 bases from V and 0 from J, leaving 7 bases between them. CDR3 length: 13 residues. Per the germline V gene, CDR1 is MNHNS and CDR2 is SASEGT. The CDR3 nucleotides are TGTGCCAGCAGTCTAACGACTAACTATGGCTACACCTTC. As protein: CASSLTTNYGYTF.

The chain has TRBV7-2 and TRBJ2-5, with a possible D match to TRBD2 (6 bases). This CDR3 spans 16 amino acids. Trimming shortened V by 5 bases and J by 1 base, and 17 bases separated the two germline ends. Germline CDR1 reads SGHTA; CDR2 reads FQGNSA. CDR3 amino acids: CASSDRRGAFQETQYF. Written as DNA, the CDR3 is TGTGCCAGCAGCGACCGTCGCGGGGCTTTCCAAGAGACCCAGTACTTC.

V gene TRBV7-9 combines with J gene TRBJ1-5, with 7 positions matching TRBD1. This CDR3 is 14 amino acids long. V shed 6 bases and J 2 bases; nucleotides not matched to a gene: 4. Per the germline V gene, CDR1 is SEHNR and CDR2 is FQNEAQ (reference sequence). The CDR3 protein is CASRAGQGNQPQHF. The CDR3 DNA reads as TGTGCCAGCAGGGCTGGACAGGGCAATCAGCCCCAGCATTTT.

The J gene is TRBJ2-2, the V gene TRBV5-1; 7 positions agree with TRBD1. The CDR3 consists of 13 residues. V shed 4 bases, J shed 5 bases, and the junction held 2 bases outside the gene matches. Germline-derived CDR1 and CDR2 are SGHRS and YFSETQ. This CDR3 reads CASSPQGTGELFF. The CDR3 region has the DNA TGCGCCAGCAGCCCACAGGGGACCGGGGAGCTGTTTTTT.